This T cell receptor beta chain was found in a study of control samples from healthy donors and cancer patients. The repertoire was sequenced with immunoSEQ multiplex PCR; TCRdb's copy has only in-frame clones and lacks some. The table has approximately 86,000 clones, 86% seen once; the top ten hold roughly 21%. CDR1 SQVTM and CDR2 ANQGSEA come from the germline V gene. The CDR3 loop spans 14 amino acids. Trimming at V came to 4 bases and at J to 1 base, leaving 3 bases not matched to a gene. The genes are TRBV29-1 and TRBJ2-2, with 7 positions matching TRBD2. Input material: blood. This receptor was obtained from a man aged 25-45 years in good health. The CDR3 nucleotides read TGCAGCGTTGGAGGACTAGGGAACACCGGGGAGCTGTTTTTT. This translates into CSVGGLGNTGELFF.